These 27 T cell receptor beta chains share one sample of origin, sequenced in a study of blood T cell repertoires in COVID-19. Only in-frame clones appear in the TCRdb table, and some are missing; sequencing was by immunoSEQ multiplex PCR. The sample shows fewer than 300,000 clones, 85% to 90% of them seen only once. The sample consisted of PBMCs or T cells enriched from blood (not recorded which). These receptors came from a young man who had recovered from COVID-19.

V usage is TRBV19 and J usage is TRBJ1-3, with 10 bases matching TRBD1. Unmatched junction bases numbered 8, after V lost 5 bases and J lost 7 bases. The CDR3 totals 15 residues. Germline V gives CDR1 LNHDA, CDR2 SQIVND (reference sequence). The chain's CDR3 is CASSSGQGNINTIYF. The CDR3 DNA reads as TGTGCCAGTAGTTCGGGACAGGGGAATATCAACACCATATATTTT.

This clone has a single count. The chain is built from TRBV10-3 and TRBJ1-6; TRBD1 is a possible D gene (5 bases). V was pared by 6 bases and J by 6 bases, with 9 bases between. This CDR3 is 13 amino acids long. Germline CDR1 is ENHRY and CDR2 is SYGVKD. Here the CDR3 DNA reads TGTGCCATCAGGACAGACTTTAATTCACCCCTCCACTTT. Its protein is CAIRTDFNSPLHF.

This chain connects TRBV27 to TRBJ2-3; D gene uncertain. CDR1 is MNHEY, CDR2 SMNVEV, per germline (reference sequence). V lost 1 base, J lost 2 bases, and 4 bases lay in between. CDR3 length: 13 residues. CDR3 region: CASSLWHTDTQYF. Written as DNA, the CDR3 is TGTGCCAGCAGTTTATGGCACACAGATACGCAGTATTTT.

The gene calls are TRBV7-9 and TRBJ1-5; TRBD1 might be the D (5 bases). Germline lookup yields CDR1 SEHNR and CDR2 FQNEAQ (reference sequence). Deletions cut 4 bases from V and 8 bases from J, with 12 bases between. CDR3 size: 13 residues. This chain's CDR3 is CASSSFGGEPQHF. The DNA for the CDR3 is TGTGCCAGCAGCTCCTTCGGAGGGGAGCCCCAGCATTTT.

The chain couples TRBV5-1 to TRBJ2-5; TRBD2 matches at 8 bases. Germline CDR1 and CDR2: SGHRS and YFSETQ. The CDR3 length is 16 residues. Trimming took 0 bases from V and 3 from J; bases not matched to a gene: 7. The CDR3 spells CASSLGLAGGKETQYF. The CDR3 region has the DNA TGCGCCAGCAGCTTGGGGCTAGCGGGCGGTAAAGAGACCCAGTACTTC.

The table lists this clone with a count of one. The J gene is TRBJ2-2, the V gene TRBV5-1; D might be TRBD1 (6 bases). This CDR3 spans 15 amino acids. The germline CDR1 and CDR2 sequences are SGHRS and YFSETQ. Trimming removed 5 bases from V and 1 base from J, with 12 bases in between. CDR3 protein: CASRHQGLNTGELFF. The CDR3 DNA reads as TGCGCCAGCAGGCACCAGGGGCTGAACACCGGGGAGCTGTTTTTT.

Of note for this clone: The junction and the germline gene differ at one end; a read error may be behind it. The rearrangement uses TRBV7-7 and TRBJ2-1; D gene unclear. This CDR3 has 15 amino acids. Germline CDR1 SSHAT, CDR2 FNYEAQ (reference sequence). Written as DNA, the CDR3 is TGTGCTAGCAGCTTAGAGTCGGGTCCGTGGAATGAGCAGTTCTTC. Translated, it gives CASSLESGPWNEQFF.

The chain links TRBV29-1 to TRBJ1-2; perhaps TRBD1 as D (5 bases). In germline, CDR1 is SQVTM, CDR2 ANQGSEA. This CDR3 region has 14 residues. Trimming pared 4 bases from V and 4 bases from J, leaving 16 bases between. The CDR3 nucleotides are TGCAGCGTTGGATTACCCGGGGACTCCTATGGCTACACCTTC. The encoded protein is CSVGLPGDSYGYTF. The variable domain in full, with the rest retrieved from reference TRBV29-1 and TRBJ1-2, is SAVISQKPSRDICQRGTSLTIQCQVDSQVTMMFWYRQQPGQSLTLIATANQGSEATYESGFVIDKFPISRPNLTFSTLTVSNMSPEDSSIYLCSVGLPGDSYGYTFGSGTRLTVV.

The V call is TRBV7-9, the J call TRBJ2-1; the match to TRBD2 covers 7 bases. The CDR3 loop spans 15 amino acids. Germline CDR1 is SEHNR and CDR2 is FQNEAQ (reference sequence). The J segment lost 5 bases and the V segment lost 1 base, leaving 5 bases of the junction unmatched. DNA for the CDR3: TGTGCCAGCAGCTTAGTGGGGGAGGGTGACAATGAGCAGTTCTTC. Translating it yields CASSLVGEGDNEQFF.

The rearrangement uses TRBV27 and TRBJ2-7; 11 bases line up with TRBD1. V lost 4 bases to trimming and J lost 4 bases; unmatched junction nucleotides: 3. The germline V gene has CDR1 MNHEY and CDR2 SMNVEV (reference sequence). This CDR3 has 14 amino acids. The CDR3 nucleotides are TGTGCCAGCAGTTCGGGACAGGGGGTGTACGAGCAGTACTTC. Amino acids: CASSSGQGVYEQYF.

The V and J genes are TRBV7-8 and TRBJ2-7; D is possibly TRBD1 (6 bases). Deletions cut 7 bases from V and 6 bases from J, with 13 bases between. Germline CDR1 and CDR2: SGHVS and FQNEAQ. CDR3 length equals 12 residues. CDR3 DNA: TGTGCCAGCAACCACCTAGGGGGCGAGCAGTACTTC. Its translation: CASNHLGGEQYF.

V usage is TRBV3-1 (or the pseudogene TRBV3-2) and J usage is TRBJ2-5; TRBD2 aligns across 9 bases. V trimming: 4 bases; J trimming: 2 bases; junction bases outside the gene matches: 11. This CDR3 is 17 amino acids long. CDR1 is LGHDT, CDR2 YNNKEL, per germline (reference sequence). CDR3: CASSPLLGRGGQETQYF. The CDR3 DNA reads TGTGCCAGCAGCCCTCTCTTGGGGCGGGGGGGTCAAGAGACCCAGTACTTC.

The chain couples TRBV27 to TRBJ2-5; TRBD1 might be the D (6 bases). This CDR3 region has 16 residues. V lost 2 bases, J lost 3 bases, and 16 bases lay in between. CDR1 MNHEY and CDR2 SMNVEV come from the germline V gene (reference sequence). For the CDR3, the DNA is TGTGCCAGCAGTTTAGCTTCCGGGACACGGAAAGAGACCCAGTACTTC. Protein product: CASSLASGTRKETQYF.

This clone has a single count. CDR3 in DNA: TGTGCCAGCAGCTATAGCTTTGCCGAGGACGAGCAGTACTTC. Translating it yields CASSYSFAEDEQYF. This sequence joins TRBV2 and TRBJ2-7; D gene ambiguous. This CDR3 is 14 amino acids long. The V end was cut by 6 bases, the J end by 5 bases, with 17 bases between. The germline CDR1 and CDR2 sequences are SNHLY and FYNNEI.

V and J are TRBV3-1 (or the pseudogene TRBV3-2) and TRBJ2-1, with 7 bases aligning to TRBD1. This CDR3 region has 16 residues. Per the germline V gene, CDR1 is LGHDT and CDR2 is YNNKEL (reference sequence). J gave up 5 bases and V 0 bases, and 7 bases lay outside the gene matches. The CDR3 is CASSQEGDRVNNEQFF. The CDR3 nucleotides are TGTGCCAGCAGCCAAGAAGGAGACAGGGTAAACAATGAGCAGTTCTTC.

V and J are TRBV27 and TRBJ1-5; D gene uncertain. The CDR3 is made up of 14 amino acids. Germline V gene data show CDR1 as MNHEY and CDR2 as SMNVEV (reference sequence). V lost 5 bases, J lost 0 bases, and 8 bases lay in between. As DNA, the CDR3 is TGTGCCAGCAGTCCACAGAATAGCAATCAGCCCCAGCATTTT. It translates to CASSPQNSNQPQHF.

The J gene is TRBJ1-5, the V gene TRBV30; perhaps TRBD1 as D (5 bases). In germline, CDR1 is GTSNPN, CDR2 SVGIG (reference sequence). V was trimmed by 6 bases and J by 7 bases, leaving 16 bases between them. This CDR3 spans 13 amino acids. CDR3 sequence (DNA): TGTGCCTGTCAAACGGGGGATTTACAGCCCCAGCATTTT. Translating gives CACQTGDLQPQHF.

There are a few counts of this clone. The chain couples TRBV7-9 to TRBJ1-5; D unclear. Trimming took off 1 base at V and 7 bases at J, with 8 bases between the two ends. Per germline, CDR1 SEHNR and CDR2 FQNEAQ (reference sequence). This CDR3 has 13 amino acids. In DNA, the CDR3 is TGTGCCAGCAGCTTAGAGGGAGAGCAGCCCCAGCATTTT. Protein: CASSLEGEQPQHF.

V usage is TRBV5-5 and J usage is TRBJ1-4, with 8 bases aligning to TRBD1. After removal of 4 bases from V and 4 bases from J, the junction contained 6 bases not matched to a gene. The CDR3 is made up of 15 amino acids. The V gene's germline CDR1 is SGHKS and CDR2 YYEKEE (reference sequence). The CDR3 loop reads CASSADRVVNEKLFF. Written as DNA, the CDR3 is TGTGCCAGCAGCGCGGACAGGGTGGTTAATGAAAAACTGTTTTTT.

The chain employs TRBV6-1 and TRBJ1-3, with TRBD1 matching 10 bases. From germline, CDR1 is MNHNS and CDR2 SASEGT. Trimming took 3 bases from V and 5 from J; bases not matched to a gene: 4. This CDR3 has 15 residues. CDR3 in DNA: TGTGCCAGCAGTGACCGGACAGGGGGAAGAAACACCATATATTTT. Translated: CASSDRTGGRNTIYF.

The chain combines TRBV5-1 with TRBJ2-1; perhaps TRBD2 as D (7 bases). Germline CDR1 reads SGHRS; CDR2 reads YFSETQ. This CDR3 is built from 14 residues. V lost 4 bases to trimming and J lost 8 bases, with 16 bases between them. CDR3 protein: CASSRRGEGDEQFF. The CDR3, as DNA: TGCGCCAGCAGCAGGAGGGGGGAGGGCGATGAGCAGTTCTTC.

This sequence joins TRBV28 and TRBJ2-2, with TRBD2 identical over 11 bases. This CDR3 spans 16 amino acids. Germline loops: CDR1 MDHEN, CDR2 SYDVKM. With 1 base clipped from V and 8 bases from J, the junction kept 6 bases outside the gene matches. The CDR3 protein is CASSLSASGRLGELFF. CDR3 coding DNA: TGTGCCAGCAGTTTATCGGCTAGCGGGAGGTTAGGGGAGCTGTTTTTT.

The chain has TRBV30 and TRBJ1-6; TRBD1 matches 9 bases. This CDR3 has 15 amino acids. V was pared by 2 bases and J by 9 bases, with 8 bases of the junction left unmatched. Germline V gives CDR1 GTSNPN, CDR2 SVGIG (reference sequence). In DNA form, the CDR3 reads TGTGCCTGGAGTAGGACAGGGGTATTAGCTTCACCCCTCCACTTT. Its protein is CAWSRTGVLASPLHF.

This chain uses TRBV6-6 with TRBJ2-3, with TRBD2 identical over 7 bases. The trim removed 7 bases at V and 0 bases at J, leaving 4 bases unmatched. Germline loops: CDR1 MNHNY, CDR2 SVGAGI (reference sequence). This CDR3 spans 14 amino acids. CDR3 DNA sequence: TGTGCCAGCACCTATAGCGGGAGCACAGATACGCAGTATTTT. Translating it yields CASTYSGSTDTQYF.

V and J are TRBV18 and TRBJ1-5; 8 positions match TRBD1. V gave up 5 bases and J gave up 12 bases; unmatched junction bases: 9. The CDR3 length is 13 residues. Germline values: CDR1 KGHSH, CDR2 LQKENI. CDR3 region: CASSAGTGLLQHF. The CDR3 DNA reads TGTGCCAGCTCAGCCGGGACAGGTCTTCTCCAGCATTTT.

This clone has only a few counts. V usage is TRBV12-5 and J usage is TRBJ2-7, with TRBD2 matching over 7 bases. This CDR3 region has 13 residues. Germline V gene sequence: CDR1 LGHNT, CDR2 FRNRAP. Trimming cost V 6 bases and J 4 bases; bases outside gene matches: 6. The CDR3 DNA follows: TGTGCTAGTGGGGCTAGCGGCGCATACGAGCAGTACTTC. It specifies CASGASGAYEQYF.

CDR3: CATSRGWTSGRNEQFF. The CDR3 coding sequence is TGTGCCACCAGCAGAGGTTGGACTAGCGGGAGGAATGAGCAGTTCTTC. The rearrangement joins TRBV15 to TRBJ2-1, with 14 bases lining up with TRBD2. Germline loops: CDR1 LNHNV, CDR2 YYDKDF (reference sequence). The trim removed 1 base at V and 7 bases at J, leaving 3 bases unmatched. This CDR3 has 16 amino acids.